A single sample gave rise to the 32 T cell receptor beta chains below, sequenced in a study of control samples from healthy donors and cancer patients. Clones were read by immunoSEQ multiplex PCR, and TCRdb kept only the in-frame ones, dropping some. The sample has about 120,000 clones; 85% to 90% are singletons. The sequenced sample was blood. The receptors stem from a man aged 25 to 40 in good health.

This clone appeared a single time. The genes are TRBV28 and TRBJ2-2; perhaps TRBD1 as D (6 bases). CDR1 is MDHEN and CDR2 is SYDVKM in the germline V gene. This CDR3 is built from 14 residues. Trimming removed 6 bases from V and 3 bases from J, with 11 bases in between. This CDR3 reads CASSSGQYTGELFF. The CDR3 nucleotides are TGTGCCAGCAGCTCGGGACAATACACCGGGGAGCTGTTTTTT.

The V and J genes are TRBV5-1 and TRBJ2-3; perhaps TRBD2 as D (5 bases). CDR3 length: 13 amino acids. V was pared by 4 bases and J by 3 bases, with 9 bases between. CDR1 is SGHRS and CDR2 is YFSETQ in the germline V gene. The chain's CDR3 is CASSEGDTDTQYF. The CDR3 DNA reads TGCGCCAGCAGCGAGGGAGATACAGATACGCAGTATTTT.

The V call is TRBV19, the J call TRBJ2-1; TRBD1 agrees at 9 bases. The CDR3 is made up of 18 amino acids. V was clipped by 7 bases and J by 3 bases; unmatched bases: 16. The germline CDR1 and CDR2 sequences are LNHDA and SQIVND (reference sequence). In DNA form, the CDR3 reads TGTGCCAGTATTCCGGGACAGGGCGATTCCTCCTTCTACAATGAGCAGTTCTTC. Protein sequence: CASIPGQGDSSFYNEQFF.

The chain employs TRBV14 and TRBJ1-4; 7 bases map to TRBD1. Germline CDR1 is SGHDN and CDR2 is FVKESK. This CDR3 spans 16 amino acids. V lost 4 bases to trimming and J lost 3 bases; unmatched junction nucleotides: 8. CDR3 sequence (DNA): TGTGCCAGCAGCCTTATTCAGGGGGTGCCTAATGAAAAACTGTTTTTT. Residues: CASSLIQGVPNEKLFF.

CDR3 DNA sequence: TGTGCCAGCAGCCAAGATGAGGGGATATATAATTCACCCCTCCACTTT. Protein product: CASSQDEGIYNSPLHF. J is TRBJ1-6 and V is TRBV3-1 (or the pseudogene TRBV3-2); tentatively, D is TRBD1 (5 bases). The CDR3 covers 16 residues. V dropped 0 bases and J dropped 4 bases, with 10 bases sitting between them. The germline gives CDR1 LGHDT, CDR2 YNNKEL (reference sequence).

This chain joins TRBV20-1 and TRBJ1-5; possibly TRBD1 for D (5 bases). Trimming shortened V by 3 bases and J by 6 bases, and 12 bases separated the two germline ends. The germline gives CDR1 DFQATT, CDR2 SNEGSKA (reference sequence). The CDR3 runs 13 residues. This chain's CDR3 is CSASARAGQPQHF. The CDR3 nucleotides are TGCAGTGCTAGTGCCAGGGCTGGTCAGCCCCAGCATTTT.

Only one count was recorded for this clone. The chain couples TRBV10-3 to TRBJ2-7; D ambiguous. Germline CDR1 is ENHRY and CDR2 is SYGVKD. The CDR3 length is 14 residues. V was pared by 4 bases and J by 0 bases, with 10 bases between. The CDR3 here is CAISVGILSYEQYV. The CDR3 nucleotides are TGTGCCATCAGTGTAGGGATACTCTCCTACGAGCAGTACGTC.

The chain joins TRBV12-3 or TRBV12-4 to TRBJ1-1, with 8 positions matching TRBD1. V lost 5 bases and J lost 3; bases outside the gene matches: 2. The CDR3 has 13 amino acids. CDR3 nucleotide sequence: TGTGCCAGCAGTATACAGGGGGACACTGAAGCTTTCTTT. Protein sequence: CASSIQGDTEAFF.

The chain joins TRBV10-2 to TRBJ2-3, with TRBD2 identical over 10 bases. The CDR3 has 15 amino acids. Trimming took 8 bases from V and 2 from J; bases not matched to a gene: 7. Germline V gene sequence: CDR1 WSHSY, CDR2 SAAADI. The CDR3: CASEPTSGVTDTQYF. The DNA of the CDR3 is TGCGCCAGCGAGCCCACTAGCGGGGTCACAGATACGCAGTATTTT.

DNA of the CDR3: TGTGCCAGCAGCTTAGCGGGGGGAGTCAACGAGCAGTACTTC. It codes for CASSLAGGVNEQYF. The chain employs TRBV7-3 and TRBJ2-7, with 8 bases that match TRBD2. The CDR3 is made up of 14 amino acids. V dropped 2 bases and J dropped 5; count of bases not matched to a gene: 5. Germline V gene lookup returns CDR1 SGHTA and CDR2 FQGTGA.

The chain uses TRBV9 and TRBJ1-3; D not certain. CDR3 length: 16 amino acids. V lost 4 bases and J 0 bases, leaving 14 bases between the germline ends. The germline V gene encodes CDR1 SGDLS and CDR2 YYNGEE. CDR3 sequence reads: CASSPSEGNSGNTIYF. The CDR3 coding sequence is TGTGCCAGCAGCCCCTCCGAAGGGAACTCTGGAAACACCATATATTTT.

This rearrangement joins TRBV30 to TRBJ1-2, with unresolved D. Between the trimmed V and J ends, which lost 5 bases and 0 bases, there was a span of 16 bases. The CDR3 has 15 amino acids. Per germline, CDR1 GTSNPN and CDR2 SVGIG (reference sequence). The DNA of the CDR3 is TGTGCCTGGGCTAAAATACGGATTTCTAACTATGGCTACACCTTC. Its translation is CAWAKIRISNYGYTF.

This chain uses TRBV2 with TRBJ1-1; D ambiguous. The CDR3 sequence is 13 residues long. Germline lookup yields CDR1 SNHLY and CDR2 FYNNEI. Trimming removed 6 bases from V and 5 bases from J, with 13 bases in between. CDR3 DNA sequence: TGTGCCAGCAGGGACGGGAAAGGGACTGAAGCTTTCTTT. It specifies CASRDGKGTEAFF.

CDR3 coding DNA: TGTGCCAGCAGTGTAGCGGGGGCAGATACGCAGTATTTT. This gives the protein CASSVAGADTQYF. The rearrangement uses TRBV25-1 and TRBJ2-3; 9 bases match TRBD2. Per germline, CDR1 MGHDK and CDR2 SYGVNS. J gave up 4 bases and V 4 bases, and 0 bases lay outside the gene matches. The CDR3 is 13 residues long.

The chain uses TRBV10-3 and TRBJ1-3; a weak D match, TRBD1 (5 bases). V gave up 4 bases and J gave up 8 bases, with 12 bases separating them. There are 13 residues in the CDR3. Germline V lookup: CDR1 ENHRY, CDR2 SYGVKD. CDR3 DNA: TGTGCCATCAGTGTCAGGGTTGGGGACACCATATATTTT. Translating gives CAISVRVGDTIYF.

This sequence joins TRBV5-1 and TRBJ1-2; unclear D gene. Deletions cut 0 bases from V and 8 bases from J, with 11 bases between. CDR1 SGHRS and CDR2 YFSETQ come from the germline V gene. The CDR3 consists of 13 residues. This CDR3 reads CASSLASSGGYTF. CDR3 sequence (DNA): TGCGCCAGCAGCTTGGCTTCTTCCGGGGGCTACACCTTC.

The genes are TRBV30 and TRBJ1-5; D possibly corresponds to TRBD1 (5 bases). The CDR3 extends over 13 amino acids. V lost 0 bases and J 5 bases, leaving 8 bases between the germline ends. In germline, CDR1 is GTSNPN, CDR2 SVGIG (reference sequence). Here the CDR3 reads CAWSVSGDQPQHF. The CDR3, as DNA: TGTGCCTGGAGTGTATCGGGGGATCAGCCCCAGCATTTT.

A remark on this clone: Its ends do not fully match the called genes, so a read error is possible. The rearrangement links TRBV11-3 to TRBJ2-3; the match to TRBD2 covers 13 bases. Germline CDR1 is SGHNT and CDR2 is YENEEA. This CDR3 region has 13 residues. The CDR3 region is CASSIGTSGTSDF. The CDR3 DNA follows: TGTGCCAGCAGCATCGGGACTAGCGGGACTTCCGATTTT. The full variable domain, in which reference TRBV11-3 and TRBJ2-3 provide the parts outside the CDR3, is EAGVVQSPRYKIIEKKQPVAFWCNPISGHNTLYWYLQNLGQGPELLIRYENEEAVDDSQLPKDRFSAERLKGVDSTLKIQPAELGDSAVYLCASSIGTSGTSDFGPGTRLTVL.

The CDR3: CASSGPGQGKDTQYF. CDR3 nucleotides: TGCGCCAGCAGTGGTCCGGGACAGGGGAAAGATACGCAGTATTTT. The chain has TRBV10-2 and TRBJ2-3; 10 positions agree with TRBD1. The CDR3 length is 15 residues. Germline V lookup: CDR1 WSHSY, CDR2 SAAADI. V shed 4 bases and J 5 bases; nucleotides not matched to a gene: 6.

The genes are TRBV6-5 and TRBJ1-5, with D perhaps matching TRBD1 (5 bases). V lost 4 bases to trimming and J lost 12 bases, with 16 bases between them. Germline CDR1 MNHEY, CDR2 SVGAGI. The CDR3 runs 13 residues. The CDR3 spells CASSSRDLRSQHF. The CDR3 nucleotides are TGTGCCAGCAGTTCCCGGGACCTCCGGAGCCAGCATTTT.

This clone is judged medium-sized (0.01 to 0.1%). The CDR3 DNA is TGTGCCAGCATTCGGACGGCCGCAACTAATGAAAAACTGTTTTTT. Its translation: CASIRTAATNEKLFF. The chain joins TRBV28 to TRBJ1-4; the D is unclear. V dropped 7 bases and J dropped 0 bases, with 12 bases sitting between them. CDR1 and CDR2 from the germline V gene are MDHEN and SYDVKM. This CDR3 contains 15 residues.

This chain joins TRBV28 and TRBJ2-7; 9 bases agree with TRBD1. Germline V gives CDR1 MDHEN, CDR2 SYDVKM. With 5 bases clipped from V and 5 bases from J, the junction kept 16 bases outside the gene matches. This CDR3 is built from 17 residues. The CDR3 here is CASSPPAQGALSDEQYV. For the CDR3, the DNA is TGTGCCAGCAGTCCCCCCGCACAGGGGGCGCTTTCCGACGAGCAGTACGTC.

The chain recombines TRBV5-4 with TRBJ1-6; D gene uncertain. CDR1 and CDR2 from the germline V gene are SGHNT and YYREEE (reference sequence). CDR3 length: 18 residues. The V and J ends lost 1 base and 0 bases respectively, with 14 bases between them. In DNA, the CDR3 is TGTGCCAGCAGCTTGATGTGGGGATCGAGCTCCTATAATTCACCCCTCCACTTT. It yields the protein CASSLMWGSSSYNSPLHF.

The chain recombines TRBV19 with TRBJ1-2, with 7 bases lining up with TRBD1. Germline assignment: CDR1 LNHDA and CDR2 SQIVND (reference sequence). This CDR3 has 14 residues. After removal of 2 bases from V and 4 bases from J, the junction contained 4 bases not matched to a gene. The CDR3, as DNA: TGTGCCAGTAGTATACAAACAGGGGCCTATGGCTACACCTTC. This codes for CASSIQTGAYGYTF.

This clone was found a few times. V gene TRBV25-1 combines with J gene TRBJ1-6, with TRBD1 matching over 7 bases. J gave up 7 bases and V 6 bases, and 9 bases lay outside the gene matches. The CDR3 extends over 15 amino acids. Germline V gives CDR1 MGHDK, CDR2 SYGVNS. The CDR3 sequence is CASRGTGAQNSPLHF. As DNA, the CDR3 is TGTGCCAGCAGAGGTACAGGGGCCCAGAATTCACCCCTCCACTTT.

The chain joins TRBV6-5 to TRBJ1-2; tentative D call: TRBD1 (6 bases). CDR1 and CDR2 from the germline V gene are MNHEY and SVGAGI. With 6 bases removed from V and 3 bases from J, the gap between germline ends came to 14 bases. CDR3 length: 14 amino acids. The CDR3 DNA is TGTGCCAGCAGCCCCGCAGGGGTCTACTATGGCTACACCTTC. Protein: CASSPAGVYYGYTF.

This clone has a handful of counts. The chain combines TRBV6-1 with TRBJ1-5, with D perhaps matching TRBD1 (5 bases). Germline V gene sequence: CDR1 MNHNS, CDR2 SASEGT. This CDR3 is 16 amino acids long. With 0 bases removed from V and 2 bases from J, the gap between germline ends came to 11 bases. The CDR3 region has the DNA TGTGCCAGCAGTGAAGCTCAGGGTTACGGCAATCAGCCCCAGCATTTT. This gives the protein CASSEAQGYGNQPQHF.

The chain employs TRBV7-2 and TRBJ2-3, with D perhaps TRBD1 (6 bases). Germline assignment: CDR1 SGHTA and CDR2 FQGNSA. CDR3 size: 14 residues. V lost 4 bases and J 8 bases, leaving 16 bases between the germline ends. For the CDR3, the DNA is TGTGCCAGCAGCTCCGGGTCTATAGGGGGTACGCAGTATTTT. Amino acids: CASSSGSIGGTQYF.

V and J are TRBV11-2 and TRBJ1-5; possible D gene TRBD1, 5 bases. The germline V gene encodes CDR1 SGHAT and CDR2 FQNNGV. CDR3 length equals 18 residues. The V end was cut by 5 bases, the J end by 5 bases, with 25 bases between. The CDR3 bases are TGTGCCAGCAGCCAAAGCCTAAACAGGCAGGAACCCCATCAGCCCCAGCATTTT. This encodes CASSQSLNRQEPHQPQHF.

The V gene is TRBV2, the J gene TRBJ1-5, with 8 bases matching TRBD1. The CDR3 has 14 residues. V dropped 1 base and J dropped 4; count of bases not matched to a gene: 0. Per the germline V gene, CDR1 is SNHLY and CDR2 is FYNNEI. This chain's CDR3 is CASSEGTGNQPQHF. The CDR3 coding sequence is TGTGCCAGCAGTGAAGGGACAGGGAATCAGCCCCAGCATTTT.

This clone was recorded once. The rearrangement links TRBV29-1 to TRBJ1-2; D remains unclear. Germline loops: CDR1 SQVTM, CDR2 ANQGSEA. V was cut by 4 bases and J by 2 bases, with 8 bases left in between. The CDR3 is 12 residues long. The CDR3 region has the DNA TGCAGCGTTGCGCAGGAAAACTATGGCTACACCTTC. The encoded protein is CSVAQENYGYTF.

The table lists this clone with a few counts. The rearrangement joins TRBV5-8 to TRBJ1-5, with D unresolved. Germline CDR1 SGHTS, CDR2 YDEGEE. The V and J ends lost 0 bases and 9 bases respectively, with 13 bases between them. CDR3 length equals 14 residues. The CDR3 DNA reads as TGTGCCAGCAGCTTGGGAGCCGTTCCGGGGCCCCAGCATTTT. It encodes CASSLGAVPGPQHF.